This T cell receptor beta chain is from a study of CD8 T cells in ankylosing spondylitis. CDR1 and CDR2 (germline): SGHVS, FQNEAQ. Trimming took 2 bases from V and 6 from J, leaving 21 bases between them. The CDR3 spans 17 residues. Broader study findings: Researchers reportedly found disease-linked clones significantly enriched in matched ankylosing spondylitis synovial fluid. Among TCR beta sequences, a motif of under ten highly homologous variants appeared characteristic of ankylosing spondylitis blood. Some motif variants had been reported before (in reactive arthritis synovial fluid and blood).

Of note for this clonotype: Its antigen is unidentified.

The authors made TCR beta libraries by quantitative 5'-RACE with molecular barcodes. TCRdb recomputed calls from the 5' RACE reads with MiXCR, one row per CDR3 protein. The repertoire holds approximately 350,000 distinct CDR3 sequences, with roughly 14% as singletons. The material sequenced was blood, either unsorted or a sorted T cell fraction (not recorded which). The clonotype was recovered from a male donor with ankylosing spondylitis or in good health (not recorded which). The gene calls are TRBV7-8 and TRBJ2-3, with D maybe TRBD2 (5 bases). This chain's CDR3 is CASSLFRFAGQRDTQYF. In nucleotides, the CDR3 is TGTGCCAGCAGCTTATTCAGATTTGCGGGTCAGAGGGATACGCAGTATTTT. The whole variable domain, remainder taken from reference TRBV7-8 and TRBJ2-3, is GAGVSQSPRYKVAKRGQDVALRCDPISGHVSLFWYQQALGQGPEFLTYFQNEAQLDKSGLPSDRFFAERPEGSVSTLKIQRTQQEDSAVYLCASSLFRFAGQRDTQYFGPGTRLTVL.